The 10 T cell receptor beta chains given below trace back to one sample, sequenced in a study of CXCR3-negative and CXCR3-positive naive CD8 T cells. Libraries of TRB cDNA were made by 5' RACE and carried UMIs. TCRdb re-called the 5' RACE reads; every CDR3 protein appears as one record, without DNA. The sample has 45,000 to 75,000 distinct CDR3 sequences. The sequencing sample was made of naive CXCR3- CD8+ T cells from blood. Sample subset: CD45RO-CCR7+CD27+CD95- naive CD8+ T cells lacking CXCR3 (TNR3-). These receptors were collected from a human donor in good health. Some clones in this sample may be carry-over from other donors' samples.

The chain has TRBV4-1 and TRBJ2-1; without DNA, the TCRdb call of TRBD1 cannot be checked. The CDR3 has 13 amino acids. Germline V gene data show CDR1 as MGHRA and CDR2 as YSYEKL. CDR3 loop: CASSPSGDGLLFF.

The genes are TRBV30 and TRBJ2-1; TCRdb returns TRBD1, unconfirmable since there is no DNA. The CDR3 totals 14 residues. Germline V lookup: CDR1 GTSNPN, CDR2 SVGIG (reference sequence). The CDR3: CAAMTGATYNEQFF. Full variable domain (rest looked up from reference TRBV30 and TRBJ2-1): SQTIHQWPATLVQPVGSPLSLECTVEGTSNPNLYWYRQAAGRGLQLLFYSVGIGQISSEVPQNLSASRPQDRQFILSSKKLLLSDSGFYLCAAMTGATYNEQFFGPGTRLTVL.

The rearrangement joins TRBV14 to TRBJ2-7; TCRdb designates TRBD1, a call that cannot be tested without DNA. CDR1 is SGHDN and CDR2 is FVKESK in the germline V gene. The CDR3 has 14 residues. CDR3: CASSQATLSYEQYF. The whole variable domain, remainder taken from reference TRBV14 and TRBJ2-7, is EAGVTQFPSHSVIEKGQTVTLRCDPISGHDNLYWYRRVMGKEIKFLLHFVKESKQDESGMPNNRFLAERTGGTYSTLKVQPAELEDSGVYFCASSQATLSYEQYFGPGTRLTVT.

The chain links TRBV12-3 or TRBV12-4 to TRBJ2-1; the D call of TRBD1 rests on TCRdb alone, since no DNA is present to check it. The CDR3 runs 13 residues. The CDR3 is CASSSGTDNEQFF.

This chain uses TRBV24-1 with TRBJ2-7; there is no DNA to check the TCRdb D call of TRBD1. The CDR3 runs 12 residues. Germline values: CDR1 KGHDR, CDR2 SFDVKD. The CDR3 spells CATSQGPYEQYF.

The V gene is TRBV29-1, the J gene TRBJ2-1. The CDR3 extends over 14 amino acids. Germline loops: CDR1 SQVTM, CDR2 ANQGSEA. The CDR3 here is CSVVWAHSYNEQFF.

The V and J genes are TRBV5-6 and TRBJ2-2; checking the TCRdb D call of TRBD2 is not possible without DNA. The CDR3 contains 22 residues. CDR1 and CDR2 (germline): SGHDT, YYEEEE. CDR3 region: CASRINTYWRTDGIGLTGELFF.

V is TRBV4-2 and J is TRBJ2-5; the D call from TCRdb, TRBD1, cannot be confirmed without DNA. Germline-derived CDR1 and CDR2 are LGHNA and YNFKEQ. This CDR3 has 16 residues. The CDR3 here is CASSQAGGAAGETQYF.

The chain recombines TRBV28 with TRBJ1-6; the D call from TCRdb, TRBD1, cannot be confirmed without DNA. CDR3 length: 14 residues. Germline V gene lookup returns CDR1 MDHEN and CDR2 SYDVKM. This CDR3 is CASSETGSNSPLHF.

The V and J genes are TRBV18 and TRBJ2-5. The length of the CDR3 is 14 residues. The V gene's germline CDR1 is KGHSH and CDR2 LQKENI. This CDR3 is CASSPSYREQTQYF. Complete variable domain (other parts from reference TRBV18 and TRBJ2-5): NAGVMQNPRHLVRRRGQEARLRCSPMKGHSHVYWYRQLPEEGLKFMVYLQKENIIDESGMPKERFSAEFPKEGPSILRIQQVVRGDSAAYFCASSPSYREQTQYFGPGTRLLVL.